This T cell receptor beta chain was obtained from a study of blood T cell repertoires in COVID-19. The wider study: Nucleic acid was either cDNA or gDNA, and it came from T cells, B-cell-depleted T cells, or PBMCs.

Sequencing was performed with immunoSEQ multiplex PCR; in TCRdb, only in-frame clones are kept and a portion is missing. The repertoire consists of 270,000 or so clones, with roughly 85% occurring once and the leading ten covering roughly 10%. The V and J ends lost 6 bases and 2 bases, in that order; junction bases with no gene match: 15. This CDR3 contains 19 residues. Germline V CDR1 and CDR2: LNHDA, SQIVND (reference sequence). The sample was peripheral blood. This sequence joins TRBV19 and TRBJ2-4; 11 nucleotides line up with TRBD2. The receptor was isolated from a woman in her forties or fifties who had recovered from COVID-19. CDR3 sequence reads: CASSRRPTSGIRSKNIQYF. The CDR3 DNA follows: TGTGCCAGTAGCCGACGCCCGACTAGCGGGATCCGTTCCAAAAACATTCAGTACTTC.